This T cell receptor (beta chain) stems from a study of blood T cell repertoires in COVID-19. Study-level background: COVID-19 samples collected from the United States, Italy and Spain covered acute and convalescent phases. PBMCs, B-cell-depleted T cells, or T cells were the source of the cDNA or gDNA that made up the material.

In the authors' methods: Estimates of nucleated cell counts were drawn from the amplification of reference gene primers. The data were produced by immunoSEQ multiplex PCR, yet TCRdb's version contains in-frame clones alone and is incomplete. V and J calls and clone size are as listed in that table; D and trimming were resolved from the DNA. The sample consists of some 160,000 clones, more than 75% of them appearing once. Trimming stripped 3 bases from V and 4 bases from J, with 12 bases between. Germline-derived CDR1 and CDR2 are LNHDA and SQIVND (reference sequence). This CDR3 has 14 residues. Sequencing input: peripheral blood. The receptor comes from a man in his fifties who had recovered from COVID-19. V gene TRBV19 combines with J gene TRBJ2-5; tentative D call: TRBD2 (6 bases). The CDR3 protein is CASSIGGNGETQYF. CDR3 DNA: TGTGCCAGTAGTATTGGAGGGAATGGAGAGACCCAGTACTTC.